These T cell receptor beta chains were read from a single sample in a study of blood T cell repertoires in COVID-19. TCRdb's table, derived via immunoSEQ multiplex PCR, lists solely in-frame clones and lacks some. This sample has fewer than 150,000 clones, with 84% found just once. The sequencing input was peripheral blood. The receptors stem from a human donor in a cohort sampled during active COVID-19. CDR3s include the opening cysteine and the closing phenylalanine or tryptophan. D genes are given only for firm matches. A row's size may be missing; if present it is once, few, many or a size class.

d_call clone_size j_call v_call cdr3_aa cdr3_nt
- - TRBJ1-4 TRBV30 CAWDTGGSEKLFF TGTGCCTGGGATACGGGGGGTTCGGAAAAACTGTTTTTT
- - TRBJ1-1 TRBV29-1 CSVAEGVAFF TGCAGCGTGGCCGAAGGGGTAGCTTTCTTT
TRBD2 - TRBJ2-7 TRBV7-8 CASSLGSRTSAGWQYF TGTGCCAGCAGCTTAGGCTCTCGGACTAGCGCCGGATGGCAGTACTTC
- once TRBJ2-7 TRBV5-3 CARSAVPTSSPF TGTGCCAGAAGCGCGGTGCCTACGAGCAGTCCCTTC
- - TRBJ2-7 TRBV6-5 CATLVGSGSVEQYF TGTGCCACCCTCGTAGGCTCAGGGTCGGTTGAGCAGTACTTC
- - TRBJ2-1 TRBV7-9 CASSLGDYNEQFF TGTGCCAGCAGCTTAGGAGACTACAATGAGCAGTTCTTC
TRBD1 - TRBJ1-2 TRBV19 CASIDRARGADGYTF TGTGCCAGTATCGACAGGGCCAGGGGAGCGGATGGCTACACCTTC
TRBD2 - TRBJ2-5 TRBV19 CASSGDSGGTQYF TGTGCCAGTAGTGGGGACTCGGGAGGGACCCAGTACTTC
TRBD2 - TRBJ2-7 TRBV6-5 CASSLAGGSSYEQYF TGTGCCAGCAGTCTAGCGGGGGGGAGCTCCTACGAGCAGTACTTC
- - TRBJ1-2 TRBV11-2 CASSLDSWAYGYTF TGTGCCAGCAGCTTAGACAGCTGGGCGTATGGCTACACCTTC
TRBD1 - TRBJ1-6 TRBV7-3 CASSRGTGNSPLHF TGTGCCAGCAGCCGAGGGACAGGAAATTCACCCCTCCACTTT
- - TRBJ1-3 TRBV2 CASTQVGGLLAGNTIYF TGTGCCAGCACCCAAGTCGGGGGATTGCTTGCTGGAAACACCATATATTTT
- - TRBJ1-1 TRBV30 CAWSIRGDTEAFF TGTGCCTGGAGTATCCGGGGGGACACTGAAGCTTTCTTT
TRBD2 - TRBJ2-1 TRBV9 CASSGSRTSLNNEQFF TGTGCCAGCAGCGGATCACGGACTAGCCTTAACAATGAGCAGTTCTTC
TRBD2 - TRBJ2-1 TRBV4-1 CASSRLPGLAYDEQFF TGCGCCAGCAGCCGCCTACCGGGACTAGCTTACGATGAGCAGTTCTTC
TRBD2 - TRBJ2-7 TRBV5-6 CASSLSGGGYEQYF TGTGCCAGCAGCTTGAGCGGGGGTGGTTACGAGCAGTACTTC
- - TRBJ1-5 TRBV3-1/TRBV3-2 CASSQGTGGAGQPQHF TGTGCCAGCAGCCAAGGGACGGGGGGCGCGGGACAGCCCCAGCATTTT
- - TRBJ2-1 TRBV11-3 CASSLDQVSEQFF TGTGCCAGCAGCTTAGATCAGGTCTCCGAGCAGTTCTTC
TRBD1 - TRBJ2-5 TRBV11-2 CASSRDRWGEETQYF TGTGCCAGCAGCCGGGACAGGTGGGGGGAAGAGACCCAGTACTTC
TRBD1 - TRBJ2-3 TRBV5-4 CASSPGTGYTDTQYF TGTGCCAGCAGCCCCGGGACAGGGTACACAGATACGCAGTATTTT
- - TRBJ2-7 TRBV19 CASSMGSGDKRYEQYF TGTGCCAGTAGTATGGGAAGCGGTGATAAACGCTACGAGCAGTACTTC
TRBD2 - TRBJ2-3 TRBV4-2 CASSLLAGGLSTTDTQYF TGTGCCAGCAGCCTCCTAGCGGGGGGCCTTTCTACCACAGATACGCAGTATTTT